Sequencing of this T cell receptor beta chain was carried out in a study of blood T cell repertoires in COVID-19. Study summary: Acute and convalescent COVID-19 samples came from the United States, Italy and Spain. From T cells, B-cell-depleted T cells, or PBMCs came the material, which was cDNA or gDNA.

Authors' data handling: Counts of nucleated cells, estimated from reference gene primer amplification, were obtained. Assay: immunoSEQ multiplex PCR; the TCRdb copy retains only in-frame clones and omits some. V, J and clone size derive from that table, while D and trimming were established from the DNA sequence. The table has over 200,000 clones, 80% to 90% seen once. Trimming removed 1 base from V and 8 bases from J; junction bases left unmatched: 10. This CDR3 comprises 16 residues. Germline V gives CDR1 SGHTA, CDR2 FQGNSA. V usage is TRBV7-2 and J usage is TRBJ2-1; 8 bases line up with TRBD2. Sequenced sample: peripheral blood. This sequence was found in a woman aged 80 or over with active or convalescent COVID-19. The CDR3 protein is CASSLGLSGKGDEQFF. For the CDR3, the DNA is TGTGCCAGCAGCTTAGGCCTTAGCGGGAAAGGAGATGAGCAGTTCTTC.